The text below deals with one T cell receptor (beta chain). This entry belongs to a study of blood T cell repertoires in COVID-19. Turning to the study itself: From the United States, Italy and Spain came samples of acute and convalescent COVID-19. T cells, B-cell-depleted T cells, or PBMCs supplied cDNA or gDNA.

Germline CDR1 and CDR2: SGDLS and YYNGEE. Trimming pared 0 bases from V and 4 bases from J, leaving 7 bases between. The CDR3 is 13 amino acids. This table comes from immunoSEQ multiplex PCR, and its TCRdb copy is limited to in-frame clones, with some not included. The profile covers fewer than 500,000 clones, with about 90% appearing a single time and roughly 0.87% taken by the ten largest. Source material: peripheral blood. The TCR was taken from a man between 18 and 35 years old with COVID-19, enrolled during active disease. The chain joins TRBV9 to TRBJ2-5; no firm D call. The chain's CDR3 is CASSVVPGETQYF. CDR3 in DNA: TGTGCCAGCAGCGTAGTCCCGGGAGAGACCCAGTACTTC.